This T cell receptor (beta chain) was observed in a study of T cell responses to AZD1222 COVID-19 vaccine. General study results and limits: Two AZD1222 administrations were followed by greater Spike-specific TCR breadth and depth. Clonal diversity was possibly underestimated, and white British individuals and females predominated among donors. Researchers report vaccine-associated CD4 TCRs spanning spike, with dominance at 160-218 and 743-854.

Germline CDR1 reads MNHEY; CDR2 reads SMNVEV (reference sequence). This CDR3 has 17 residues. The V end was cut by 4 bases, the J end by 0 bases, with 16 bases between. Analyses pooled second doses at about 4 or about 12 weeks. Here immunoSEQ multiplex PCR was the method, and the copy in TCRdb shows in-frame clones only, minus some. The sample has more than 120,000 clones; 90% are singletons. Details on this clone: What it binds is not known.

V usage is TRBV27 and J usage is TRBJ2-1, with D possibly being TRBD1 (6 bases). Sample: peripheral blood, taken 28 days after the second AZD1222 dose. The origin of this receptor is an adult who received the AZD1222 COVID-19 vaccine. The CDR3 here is CASSSRDILRSYNEQFF. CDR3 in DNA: TGTGCCAGCAGTTCCCGGGACATTCTACGCTCCTACAATGAGCAGTTCTTC.